This T cell receptor (beta chain) was recovered during a study of identical twins. Note on this clonotype: Its antigen is as yet unknown.

Study results and caveats: Findings depended on cross-sectional statistics rather than tracking the same donors.

Via MiXCR, TCRdb re-called the 5' RACE reads, giving one row per CDR3 protein. The sample lists about 240,000 distinct CDR3 sequences, under 12% occurring once. This receptor was obtained from a man in his forties or fifties in good health. Sequenced input: memory T cells sorted from blood.

This CDR3 reads CASSVGTIYGYTF. CDR3 nucleotides: TGCGCCAGCAGTGTTGGGACAATCTATGGCTACACCTTC. This chain connects TRBV10-2 to TRBJ1-2; D perhaps matches TRBD1 (6 bases). This CDR3 comprises 13 residues. Trimming removed 4 bases at V and 4 bases at J, with 10 bases between. Germline CDR1 is WSHSY and CDR2 is SAAADI.